This TCR beta chain was recorded in a study of blood T cell repertoires in COVID-19 (dated by TCRdb to about 2020). About the full investigation: Collaborator samples came from the United States, Italy and Spain and covered acute and convalescent phases of COVID-19. The material from the prospective study consisted of cDNA or gDNA derived from T cells, B-cell-depleted T cells, or PBMCs. The dataset comprised deeply sampled blood TCRbeta repertoires from subjects exposed to, actively infected with, or recovered from COVID-19. The repertoires were released in a freely available public database meant as a resource for research on the immune response to SARS-CoV-2. The samples were drawn from the first 160 participants of the ongoing ImmuneRACE study and from 950 to 1,500 subjects provided by 6 global collaborators. A de-identified subject ID, COVID-19 status, age in years and sex were almost always included in the sample metadata. Where available, HLA class I and class II types were taken from metadata supplied by the sample provider and were not determined by assay-based typing. Paper-wide results and their limitations: The amount of clinical and demographic metadata varied by source and participant and was provided uncurated.

The count of this clone is one. No antigen is known for it. No base qualities exist here, and no much larger clone lies one base off it. The germline V gene (reference sequence) sets CDR1 to SGHNT and CDR2 to YYREEE. From its cysteine to its phenylalanine, the CDR3 spans 14 amino acids. Only the CDR3 region is kept as DNA, spanning 42 bases read in frame from base 1. Ends trimmed: V by 4 bases, J by 3 bases; bases unmatched to a gene: 4. Whole blood was collected in K2EDTA tubes by collaborating institutions according to the institutions' own protocols. Collaborator samples were shipped for TCRbeta analysis as frozen whole blood, isolated PBMCs, or DNA extracted from either sample type. TCRbeta CDR3 regions were amplified from genomic DNA by means of the immunoSEQ Assay, a bias-controlled multiplex PCR. In the original analysis: The number of nucleated cells in each sample was estimated from the amplification of reference gene primers within the assay. To quantify the absolute abundance of each unique TCRbeta CDR3 rearrangement, sequence reads were collapsed and filtered. For each sample, productive Simpson clonality was calculated by taking the square root of Simpson's diversity index across productive rearrangements. The table was pulled from immuneACCESS by TCRdb, which kept in-frame rearrangements only. Such tables lose some clones; where checked, under half of the loss comes from unresolved V genes, and the rest has no known cause. V and J calls and clone size come straight from that table; D and trimming were deduced from the DNA. The sample profile shows around 100,000 clones; roughly 86% of them were found once. The ten most abundant clones make up 15% to 20% of the sample.

This sequence was found in a human donor in a cohort sampled during active COVID-19. The rearranged chain carries TRBV5-4 and TRBJ1-3, with TRBD1 matching 7 junction bases. Sequenced material: peripheral blood. At the DNA level, the sequence is TGTGCCAGCAGCACGGGACAGAGTGGAAACACCATATATTTT. Its translation reads: CASSTGQSGNTIYF.